This T cell receptor (beta chain) was found in a study of identical twins. TCRdb recomputed calls from the 5' RACE reads with MiXCR, one row per CDR3 protein. The sample holds about 250,000 distinct CDR3 sequences; approximately 8.6% are singletons and the top ten take 2.5% to 3.5%. Many counts were recorded for this clonotype. The germline V gene has CDR1 SEHNR and CDR2 FQNEAQ (reference sequence). The CDR3 loop spans 16 amino acids. V gave up 7 bases and J gave up 0 bases, with 17 bases separating them. These same data were also listed under a study on yellow fever vaccine responses in identical twins.

Sequenced material: CD8+ T cells sorted from blood. This receptor was obtained from a young woman in good health. J is TRBJ2-3 and V is TRBV7-9; possible D gene TRBD1, 7 bases. CDR3 nucleotide sequence: TGTGCCAGCACCGGCGCGGGACAGATTAGCACAGATACGCAGTATTTT. Protein product: CASTGAGQISTDTQYF.